This entry lists 8 T cell receptor beta chains sequenced from one sample in a study of T cells in Graves' hyperthyroidism and ophthalmopathy. Authors of the study amplified TCR beta CDR3 regions from RNA transcripts. The TCR CDR3 first-round RT-PCR relied on the HTBI primer set. TCRdb independently ran MiXCR on the multiplex PCR reads; one entry per CDR3 protein. The table shows 750,000 to 900,000 distinct CDR3 sequences, with 38% occurring only once. The sample comprised blood. These TCRs come from a man younger than 30 with Graves' hyperthyroidism.

The rearrangement uses TRBV12-3 or TRBV12-4 and TRBJ1-1; D remains ambiguous. The CDR3 is made up of 12 amino acids. V was pared by 3 bases and J by 6 bases, with 8 bases between. The CDR3 bases are TGTGCCAGCAGTTTCCCGACCCCTGAAGCTTTCTTT. Its translation is CASSFPTPEAFF.

This clonotype was seen repeatedly, ten times or more. This sequence joins TRBV7-9 and TRBJ2-6; perhaps TRBD2 as D (5 bases). V lost 3 bases and J lost 4, with 16 bases in between. The CDR3 spans 17 residues. Germline values: CDR1 SEHNR, CDR2 FQNEAQ (reference sequence). CDR3 nucleotides: TGTGCCAGCAGCTTGCCCGCAGAGGGCTCGGGGGCCAACGTCCTGACTTTC. Amino acids: CASSLPAEGSGANVLTF.

This clonotype was counted at least ten times. The chain uses TRBV7-2 and TRBJ1-1, with no clear D. The germline V and J ends were trimmed by 1 base and 5 bases, with 11 bases remaining between them. The CDR3 totals 14 residues. Germline V gene lookup returns CDR1 SGHTA and CDR2 FQGNSA. The DNA of the CDR3 is TGTGCCAGCAGCTTAGAGCACGGCCAAACTGAAGCTTTCTTT. Encoded protein: CASSLEHGQTEAFF. The whole variable domain, filled in from reference TRBV7-2 and TRBJ1-1, reads GAGVSQSPSNKVTEKGKDVELRCDPISGHTALYWYRQSLGQGLEFLIYFQGNSAPDKSGLPSDRFSAERTGGSVSTLTIQRTQQEDSAVYLCASSLEHGQTEAFFGQGTRLTVV.

The chain carries TRBV7-9 and TRBJ2-7; D might be TRBD2 (7 bases). Trimming shortened V by 5 bases and J by 4 bases, and 12 bases separated the two germline ends. There are 13 residues in the CDR3. The germline V gene encodes CDR1 SEHNR and CDR2 FQNEAQ (reference sequence). The CDR3 DNA reads TGTGCCAGCAGCAAGGGGGGGGCTTACGAGCAGTACTTC. This gives the protein CASSKGGAYEQYF.

This clonotype was recorded many times. The chain has TRBV15 and TRBJ2-7, with 8 bases aligning to TRBD1. The CDR3 loop spans 14 amino acids. Germline V gene sequence: CDR1 LNHNV, CDR2 YYDKDF (reference sequence). J gave up 3 bases and V 1 base, and 2 bases lay outside the gene matches. The CDR3 DNA reads TGTGCCACCAGCAGAGCAGGGGGCGGCTACGAGCAGTACTTC. It encodes CATSRAGGGYEQYF.

This clonotype was observed a handful of times. The chain combines TRBV7-9 with TRBJ1-4; D is ambiguous. The V gene's germline CDR1 is SEHNR and CDR2 FQNEAQ (reference sequence). CDR3 length: 15 amino acids. V lost 6 bases, J lost 5 bases, and 16 bases lay in between. CDR3: CASSPSSGRNEKLFF. In nucleotides, the CDR3 is TGTGCCAGCAGTCCCTCCTCCGGGCGGAATGAAAAACTGTTTTTT. The entire variable domain, with the rest obtained from reference TRBV7-9 and TRBJ1-4, is as follows: DTGVSQNPRHKITKRGQNVTFRCDPISEHNRLYWYRQTLGQGPEFLTYFQNEAQLEKSRLLSDRFSAERPKGSFSTLEIQRTEQGDSAMYLCASSPSSGRNEKLFFGSGTQLSVL.

This clonotype was observed many times. The chain employs TRBV19 and TRBJ1-1; D not resolved. This CDR3 is built from 14 residues. Germline V lookup: CDR1 LNHDA, CDR2 SQIVND (reference sequence). The V and J ends lost 0 bases and 1 base respectively, with 6 bases between them. CDR3 in DNA: TGTGCCAGTAGTATAGATCTCGGGAACACTGAAGCTTTCTTT. Translating gives CASSIDLGNTEAFF.

This clonotype was detected only once. This sequence joins TRBV29-1 and TRBJ1-2; perhaps TRBD1 as D (6 bases). CDR3 length: 12 residues. CDR1 is SQVTM and CDR2 is ANQGSEA in the germline V gene. The germline V and J ends were trimmed by 8 bases and 4 bases, with 14 bases remaining between them. The CDR3 loop reads CSLRTEGYGYTF. The CDR3 DNA is TGCAGCTTGAGGACAGAAGGCTATGGCTACACCTTC.